The 21 T cell receptor beta chains in this list originate from one sample, sequenced in a study of cytomegalovirus exposure and HLA in healthy donors. This PCR relied on a set of 60 Vbeta primers and 13 Jbeta primers. This table comes from immunoSEQ multiplex PCR, and its TCRdb copy is limited to in-frame clones, with some not included. The table has 100,000 to 150,000 clones, 15% to 20% seen once; the top ten hold 2.5% to 3%. Sequencing was done on a sample of PBMCs. The receptors shown here come from a female donor in good health and CMV-seropositive.

The chain has TRBV10-3 and TRBJ2-1, with 8 bases identical to TRBD2. Per germline, CDR1 ENHRY and CDR2 SYGVKD. V dropped 6 bases and J dropped 4; count of bases not matched to a gene: 8. The CDR3 covers 15 residues. CDR3 amino acids: CAIRARGGHYNEQFF. The CDR3 DNA reads as TGTGCCATCAGGGCCCGCGGGGGGCATTACAATGAGCAGTTCTTC.

The chain couples TRBV15 to TRBJ2-7; 11 positions agree with TRBD1. Germline V gene lookup returns CDR1 LNHNV and CDR2 YYDKDF (reference sequence). The CDR3 is 15 amino acids. With V trimmed by 1 base and J by 7 bases, 6 bases remained unmatched. The CDR3 protein is CATSRARDRGLEQYF. The CDR3 DNA follows: TGTGCCACCAGCAGAGCGAGGGACAGGGGGTTGGAGCAGTACTTC.

In this sample, this clone turned up a few times. The rearrangement links TRBV29-1 to TRBJ2-3; 9 bases fit TRBD1. The CDR3 sequence is 15 residues long. Trimming removed 7 bases from V and 0 bases from J; junction bases left unmatched: 8. CDR1 and CDR2 from the germline V gene are SQVTM and ANQGSEA. The CDR3 is CSAPGQGTSTDTQYF. In DNA, the CDR3 is TGCAGCGCTCCGGGACAGGGAACTAGCACAGATACGCAGTATTTT.

This clone was seen more than once but under ten times. This rearrangement joins TRBV6-6 to TRBJ1-5; the D gene is possibly TRBD1 (5 bases). Germline V gene sequence: CDR1 MNHNY, CDR2 SVGAGI (reference sequence). Trimming stripped 7 bases from V and 1 base from J, with 14 bases between. The CDR3 covers 15 residues. DNA of the CDR3: TGTGCCAGCACCCTGGGGCTGGGGAGCAATCAGCCCCAGCATTTT. This encodes CASTLGLGSNQPQHF.

The V call is TRBV6-6, the J call TRBJ1-1; no clear D gene. The CDR3 contains 15 residues. Trimming stripped 3 bases from V and 3 bases from J, with 14 bases between. The V gene's germline CDR1 is MNHNY and CDR2 SVGAGI (reference sequence). DNA of the CDR3: TGTGCCAGCAGTTATCGGTTGAATCAGGACACTGAAGCTTTCTTT. This codes for CASSYRLNQDTEAFF.

The V and J genes are TRBV5-4 and TRBJ2-2; 7 bases fit TRBD2. Per germline, CDR1 SGHNT and CDR2 YYREEE (reference sequence). Trimming removed 1 base from V and 3 bases from J; junction bases left unmatched: 6. The CDR3 covers 16 residues. CDR3 in DNA: TGTGCCAGCAGCTTGTTGGAGCGGGGTCACACCGGGGAGCTGTTTTTT. It translates to CASSLLERGHTGELFF.

This clone was observed a handful of times. The V and J genes are TRBV5-1 and TRBJ2-5; no reliable D call. There are 15 residues in the CDR3. V was cut by 4 bases and J by 5 bases, with 18 bases left in between. CDR1 SGHRS and CDR2 YFSETQ come from the germline V gene. The CDR3 bases are TGCGCCAGCAGCGTGAGTCCCACTACTATCGAGACCCAGTACTTC. It is translated as CASSVSPTTIETQYF.

The V gene is TRBV4-3, the J gene TRBJ2-6; D possibly corresponds to TRBD1 (5 bases). The CDR3 is 17 residues long. Trimming left V 5 bases short and J 0 bases short, with 14 bases between. CDR1 and CDR2 from the germline V gene are LGHNA and YSLEER. CDR3 bases: TGCGCCAGCAGCTCCAGGGAAGGCCCCTCTGGGGCCAACGTCCTGACTTTC. It translates to CASSSREGPSGANVLTF.

The CDR3 sequence: CASSYTPGGNTEAFF. In DNA, the CDR3 is TGTGCCAGCAGTTACACCCCGGGGGGGAACACTGAAGCTTTCTTT. This chain joins TRBV6-5 and TRBJ1-1, with D possibly being TRBD1 (5 bases). The CDR3 runs to 15 residues. Germline V gene lookup returns CDR1 MNHEY and CDR2 SVGAGI. The V end was cut by 2 bases, the J end by 1 base, with 11 bases between.

This chain uses TRBV5-1 with TRBJ1-3; the match to TRBD1 covers 10 bases. V trimming: 2 bases; J trimming: 3 bases; junction bases outside the gene matches: 11. This CDR3 has 18 amino acids. Germline loops: CDR1 SGHRS, CDR2 YFSETQ. CDR3 bases: TGCGCCAGCAGCTTAGCCGGGACAGGGGTTTTTAGTGGAAACACCATATATTTT. It specifies CASSLAGTGVFSGNTIYF. The whole variable domain, filled in from reference TRBV5-1 and TRBJ1-3, reads KAGVTQTPRYLIKTRGQQVTLSCSPISGHRSVSWYQQTPGQGLQFLFEYFSETQRNKGNFPGRFSGRQFSNSRSEMNVSTLELGDSALYLCASSLAGTGVFSGNTIYFGEGSWLTVV.

The J gene is TRBJ2-7, the V gene TRBV4-3; 12 bases line up with TRBD2. V trimming: 0 bases; J trimming: 1 base; junction bases outside the gene matches: 4. Looked up from germline, CDR1 is LGHNA and CDR2 is YSLEER. CDR3 length: 17 residues. The CDR3 loop reads CASSQELAGGDSYEQYF. CDR3 bases: TGCGCCAGCAGCCAAGAACTAGCGGGGGGAGATTCCTACGAGCAGTACTTC.

This clone was seen a handful of times. J is TRBJ1-3 and V is TRBV30, with D possibly TRBD1 on 5 matching bases. This CDR3 has 14 residues. Germline CDR1 GTSNPN, CDR2 SVGIG (reference sequence). Between the trimmed V and J ends, which lost 3 bases and 2 bases, there was a span of 11 bases. In DNA, the CDR3 is TGTGCCTGGAGCCAGGGTTTCGCTGGAAACACCATATATTTT. As protein: CAWSQGFAGNTIYF. Filled out from reference TRBV30 and TRBJ1-3, the complete variable domain reads SQTIHQWPATLVQPVGSPLSLECTVEGTSNPNLYWYRQAAGRGLQLLFYSVGIGQISSEVPQNLSASRPQDRQFILSSKKLLLSDSGFYLCAWSQGFAGNTIYFGEGSWLTVV.

This clone was counted only a few times. The chain has TRBV21-1 and TRBJ2-5; the table's D call of TRBD2 was not tested on the DNA. TRBV21-1 is flagged as a pseudogene. The length of the CDR3 is 17 residues. CDR3 amino acids: CASSKYEKEGPQETQYF. CDR3 nucleotide sequence: TGTGCCAGCAGCAAATATGAGAAGGAGGGACCACAAGAGACCCAGTACTTC.

The J gene is TRBJ2-7, the V gene TRBV4-1; TRBD1 matches 7 bases. There are 16 residues in the CDR3. Germline assignment: CDR1 MGHRA and CDR2 YSYEKL. J lost 1 base, V lost 2 bases, and 8 bases had no gene match. CDR3 nucleotides: TGCGCCAGCAGCCAACCCGACAGGGCATCTTCCTACGAGCAGTACTTC. It encodes CASSQPDRASSYEQYF.

This clone was counted a few times. The rearrangement links TRBV10-2 to TRBJ2-3, with D maybe TRBD1 (5 bases). The CDR3 spans 17 residues. Per the germline V gene, CDR1 is WSHSY and CDR2 is SAAADI. V was cut by 3 bases and J by 1 base, with 17 bases left in between. In DNA form, the CDR3 reads TGCGCCAGCAGTGATGGTTGGATGGTAGGGGGCACAGATACGCAGTATTTT. It is translated as CASSDGWMVGGTDTQYF.

This clone was found a few times. CDR3 amino acids: CASSGRTSGTVYGYTF. The DNA for the CDR3 is TGTGCCAGCAGTGGGCGAACGTCCGGGACAGTCTATGGCTACACCTTC. V gene TRBV6-1 combines with J gene TRBJ1-2, with 7 bases that match TRBD1. The J segment lost 4 bases and the V segment lost 4 bases, leaving 12 bases of the junction unmatched. CDR3 length equals 16 residues. CDR1 is MNHNS and CDR2 is SASEGT in the germline V gene.

The chain carries TRBV5-1 and TRBJ2-7, with a weak D call TRBD2 (5 bases). The V gene lost 2 bases and the J gene lost 0 bases, with 15 bases spanning the gap. Germline CDR1 SGHRS, CDR2 YFSETQ. The CDR3 loop spans 16 amino acids. The CDR3 sequence: CASSFGPRRASYEQYF. CDR3 coding DNA: TGCGCCAGCAGCTTTGGCCCCCGGCGGGCCTCCTACGAGCAGTACTTC.

Only a few counts were recorded for this clone. This rearrangement joins TRBV7-9 to TRBJ2-2; possible D gene TRBD2, 5 bases. CDR3 size: 12 residues. V gave up 8 bases and J gave up 4 bases, with 8 bases separating them. Germline lookup yields CDR1 SEHNR and CDR2 FQNEAQ (reference sequence). The CDR3: CASEGITGELFF. CDR3 DNA sequence: TGTGCCAGCGAGGGTATCACCGGGGAGCTGTTTTTT.

This clone was seen a handful of times. The rearrangement joins TRBV5-6 to TRBJ2-3; unclear D gene. The CDR3 totals 14 residues. The V gene lost 6 bases and the J gene lost 0 bases, with 11 bases spanning the gap. CDR1 and CDR2 from the germline V gene are SGHDT and YYEEEE. CDR3 amino acids: CASTHLLSTDTQYF. The CDR3 DNA reads TGTGCCAGCACCCACCTACTAAGCACAGATACGCAGTATTTT.

This chain uses TRBV7-9 with TRBJ2-1, with D perhaps matching TRBD1 (5 bases). CDR1 and CDR2 (germline): SEHNR, FQNEAQ (reference sequence). CDR3 length: 16 amino acids. V was pared by 3 bases and J by 1 base, with 13 bases between. The CDR3, as DNA: TGTGCCAGCAGCTTGGGGCCGGTCATTTCCTACAATGAGCAGTTCTTC. This codes for CASSLGPVISYNEQFF.

The genes are TRBV7-2 and TRBJ1-5, with 7 bases that match TRBD1. The CDR3 is made up of 14 amino acids. The germline gives CDR1 SGHTA, CDR2 FQGNSA. Trimming at V came to 5 bases and at J to 3 bases, leaving 4 bases not matched to a gene. CDR3 region: CASSLTGPNQPQHF. The CDR3 DNA reads as TGTGCCAGCAGCCTGACAGGGCCCAATCAGCCCCAGCATTTT.